This entry describes one T cell receptor beta chain. This clone occurred a few times. Its antigen is not yet known. No much larger clonotype is one base removed from it; base qualities were not supplied. This entry is derived from a study of beta chain features in type 1 diabetes (dated by TCRdb to the late 2010s). At the level of the whole study: Mean age, gender distribution, total cell number and subset yield did not differ between patients and healthy donors. A total of roughly 100 million sorted cells were examined across all samples, and the number of cells per subset was strongly correlated with RNA yield. In the study, TCRB repertoires of sorted circulating CD4+ T cell subsets from recently diagnosed type 1 diabetes patients were compared with those of matched healthy donors. Regulatory and stem cell-like memory subsets were isolated from only 8 patients and roughly eight healthy donors, whereas naive and central memory subsets came from all 30 or so donors. The paper's findings and limits, for the study overall: A moderate but significant shortening of TCRB CDR3 length was observed in type 1 diabetes patients in all four CD4+ subsets. Because cDNA was sequenced instead of genomic DNA, activated cells with high expression could be over-represented, although the groups did not differ in activation or CD3 levels. PCR might favor shorter templates, but patient and control samples were amplified and corrected together, so any skew would affect both groups equally. Naive, central memory and regulatory TCRB repertoires appeared more similar among patients than among healthy donors. Because the HLA sub-analyses included only small numbers of individuals, any influence of HLA type on TCRB rearrangement was left unresolved. Patients with type 1 diabetes made fewer insertions and deleted more nucleotides at VDJ recombination sites, implying thymic rearrangement abnormalities.

From each donor, a single peripheral blood sample of 100 to 150 mL on average was drawn into heparinised tubes. Using a panel that included CD45RO, CCR7, CD25, CD127, CD95 and CD27, naive, central memory, regulatory and stem cell-like memory CD4+ T cells were sorted on a BD FACSAria II. Every sorted population had a purity above 95%. Right away, PBMCs were isolated by Lymphoprep density gradient centrifugation and were stained directly, with no culture step. So that batch effects would be minimized, each experiment stained and sorted samples in pairs, pairing one healthy donor with one patient. The CDR3, cysteine through phenylalanine, is 12 amino acids long. The kept DNA is CDR3 alone, 36 bases in frame from the first base. Trimming costs V 5 bases and J 6 bases, and their ends lie 14 bases apart. The germline V gene specifies SQVTM as CDR1 and ANQGSEA as CDR2. The High Capacity cDNA Reverse Transcription Kit was used to reverse transcribe all of the isolated RNA, meaning that expressed TCRB transcripts were what got sequenced. Deep immunoSEQ sequencing was applied to naive, central memory and regulatory T cell samples, giving an average of about 3.6 million total reads per sample. After sorted cells were lysed in RLT buffer, RNA was extracted with DNase-treated RNeasy Micro or Mini kits, with the choice depending on cell number. Each cell subset was processed separately to prevent cross-contamination, with patient and healthy donor samples processed together. The immunoSEQ multiplex PCR was used to amplify TCRB sequences from cDNA, generating 87-bp fragments that spanned the CDR3 region. The amplicons were sequenced using the Illumina HiSeq platform. From the authors' description of their analysis: Synthetic template baselines were used to correct PCR bias computationally, reads within Hamming distance 2 were collapsed, and singletons that could not be merged were discarded. Reads were aligned to IMGT to assign V, D and J genes, CDR3 length, and insertions or deletions at six rearrangement sites. Within each subset, clonotype counts were normalized to the number of sorted cells before true diversity and Gini coefficients were calculated with the tcR R package. The overlap coefficient, calculated on TCRB nucleotide sequences, was used to measure repertoire sharing. Out-of-frame TCRB sequences from naive cells were analyzed as a proxy for the pre-selection repertoire. What TCRdb holds here is the immuneACCESS table cut down to in-frame rearrangements. Part of the clones is not present; checked against another copy, under half of the missing clones reflect an unresolved V gene, and the others are unexplained. Clonal size and the V and J genes are those of that table, whereas D and trimming came from the DNA. The sample contains 600,000 to 700,000 clones, around 11% of them found a single time. The ten largest clones add up to more than 0.1% of the sample.

This receptor was obtained from a man aged 30 to 45 with type 1 diabetes. The sequenced material came from naive CD4+ T cells from blood. According to the study, the label for this sample's cell subset or site signals: true naive CD4+ T cells. This sequence uses TRBV29-1 and TRBJ2-7, with no confidently assigned D gene. The CDR3 region reads CSVSYAMSEQYF. The sequence in DNA is TGCAGCGTTTCCTATGCGATGTCCGAGCAGTACTTC.